The rows below give T cell receptor beta chains drawn from one sample of a study of tumor-infiltrating lymphocytes in oesophageal squamous cell carcinoma. From the reads, TCRdb called clonotypes with MiXCR, one entry per CDR3 protein. In the table there are 9,500 to 12,000 distinct CDR3 sequences, more than 55% of which are singletons. What was sequenced was blood. The receptors shown here come from a female donor with esophageal squamous cell carcinoma. Each CDR3 is given with its conserved first and last residue. D genes are given only for firm matches. Clone sizes are given selectively: once, few, many, or a class where the clone is expanded.

v_call	d_call	j_call	clone_size	cdr3_aa	cdr3_nt
TRBV11-2	TRBD1	TRBJ2-1	large	CASSLTTGGSYNEQFF	TGTGCCAGCAGCCTAACGACAGGGGGATCCTACAATGAGCAGTTCTTC
TRBV11-2	TRBD2	TRBJ2-7	many	CASSLGVSGRAYEQYF	TGTGCCAGCAGCTTAGGGGTAAGCGGGAGGGCCTACGAGCAGTACTTC
TRBV7-6	NA	TRBJ2-7	NA	CASSLGEGGYEQYF	TGTGCTAGCAGCTTGGGCGAAGGAGGGTACGAGCAGTACTTC
TRBV7-3	TRBD2	TRBJ2-7	NA	CASSLRPSGGVGNEQYF	TGTGCCAGCAGCTTAAGGCCTAGCGGGGGGGTGGGCAATGAGCAGTACTTC
TRBV27	TRBD2	TRBJ2-1	NA	CASSPGGLAGALEQFF	TGTGCCAGCAGTCCCGGCGGGCTAGCGGGAGCTCTTGAGCAGTTCTTC
TRBV7-4	TRBD1	TRBJ1-2	NA	CASSLRAQPGTGGNGYTF	TGTGCCAGCAGCTTAAGGGCCCAACCCGGGACAGGAGGCAATGGCTACACCTTC
TRBV10-2	NA	TRBJ1-1	medium-sized	CASSGSGGEAFF	TGCGCCAGCAGCGGTTCTGGGGGTGAAGCTTTCTTT
TRBV7-9	NA	TRBJ1-2	medium-sized	CASSPTRRWSGGTF	TGTGCCAGCAGCCCCACCCGGAGGTGGAGTGGCGGCACCTTC
TRBV10-1	NA	TRBJ2-4	NA	CASSESGLKNIQYF	TGCGCCAGCAGTGAGTCGGGCTTAAAAAACATTCAGTACTTC
TRBV27	NA	TRBJ1-1	NA	CATLKGPNTEAFF	TGTGCCACCCTAAAGGGGCCCAACACTGAAGCTTTCTTT
TRBV7-6	TRBD1	TRBJ2-5	once	CASSLALTGDETQYF	TGTGCTAGCAGCTTAGCCTTGACAGGGGATGAGACCCAGTACTTC
TRBV7-6	TRBD2	TRBJ2-5	NA	CASSLAGRGQETQYF	TGTGCCAGCAGCTTAGCGGGGCGGGGGCAAGAGACCCAGTACTTC
TRBV7-6	NA	TRBJ2-1	NA	CASSLEGTSIPYNEQFF	TGTGCCAGCAGCTTAGAAGGAACTAGCATCCCCTACAATGAGCAGTTCTTC
TRBV7-6	TRBD2	TRBJ2-6	NA	CASSTGGASGANVLTF	TGTGCCAGCAGCACGGGGGGGGCGAGTGGGGCCAACGTCCTGACTTTC
TRBV3-1	NA	TRBJ2-3	NA	CASSQARGSGTDTQYF	TGTGCCAGCAGCCAAGCCAGGGGAAGCGGGACAGATACGCAGTATTTT
TRBV7-2	TRBD1	TRBJ2-7	NA	CASSESGQASYEQYF	TGTGCCAGCAGCGAATCGGGACAGGCTTCCTACGAGCAGTACTTC
TRBV7-8	NA	TRBJ2-3	few	CASSFSVTQYF	TGTGCCAGCAGCTTCTCAGTTACGCAGTATTTT
TRBV7-2	NA	TRBJ2-5	NA	CASSPRDGRETQYF	TGTGCCAGCAGTCCTAGGGACGGAAGAGAGACCCAGTACTTC
TRBV6-1	TRBD1	TRBJ2-1	few	CASSVRSRTGLSIINEQFF	TGTGCCAGCAGTGTCCGAAGTCGGACAGGGCTTTCAATTATCAATGAGCAGTTCTTC
TRBV2	NA	TRBJ1-1	many	CASSPDSFAEAFF	TGTGCCAGCAGTCCCGACAGTTTCGCTGAAGCTTTCTTT
TRBV7-6	NA	TRBJ2-1	NA	CASSFSGASGEQFF	TGTGCCAGCAGCTTTTCGGGGGCCTCGGGTGAGCAGTTCTTC
TRBV2	NA	TRBJ1-4	many	CASSGRAGMHEKLFF	TGTGCCAGCAGTGGAAGGGCAGGGATGCATGAAAAACTGTTTTTT
TRBV25-1	NA	TRBJ2-6	NA	CASRPPSADGANVLTF	TGTGCCAGCAGACCCCCCAGTGCGGATGGGGCCAACGTCCTGACTTTC
TRBV7-6	TRBD2	TRBJ2-5	few	CASSRAGNQETQYF	TGTGCTAGCAGTCGAGCGGGGAACCAAGAGACCCAGTACTTC